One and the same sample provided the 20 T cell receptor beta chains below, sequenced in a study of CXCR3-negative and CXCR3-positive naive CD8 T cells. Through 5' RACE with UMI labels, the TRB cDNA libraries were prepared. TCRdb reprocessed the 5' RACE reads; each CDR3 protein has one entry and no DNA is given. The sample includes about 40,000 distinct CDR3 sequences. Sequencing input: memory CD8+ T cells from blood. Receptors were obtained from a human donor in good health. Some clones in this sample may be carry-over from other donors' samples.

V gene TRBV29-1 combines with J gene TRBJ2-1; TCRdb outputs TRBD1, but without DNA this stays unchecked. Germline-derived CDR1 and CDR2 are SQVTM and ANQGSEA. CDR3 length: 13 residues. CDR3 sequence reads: CSVGQGMDNEQFF.

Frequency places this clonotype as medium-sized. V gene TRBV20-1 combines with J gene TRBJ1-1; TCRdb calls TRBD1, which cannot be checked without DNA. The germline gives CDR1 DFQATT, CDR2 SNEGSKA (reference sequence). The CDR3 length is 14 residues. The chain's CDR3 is CSARDATGFTEAFF.

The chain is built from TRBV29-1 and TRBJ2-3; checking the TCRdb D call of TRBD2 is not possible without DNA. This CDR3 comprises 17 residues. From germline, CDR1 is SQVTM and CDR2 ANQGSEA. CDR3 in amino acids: CSVDGVPSRIPTDTQYF.

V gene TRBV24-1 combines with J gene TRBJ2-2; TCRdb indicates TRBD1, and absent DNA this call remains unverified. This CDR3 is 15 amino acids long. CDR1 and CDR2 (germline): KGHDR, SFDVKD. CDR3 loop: CATRGGGLNTGELFF.

The CDR3 protein is CASSPAQGNGYTF. The chain is built from TRBV4-3 and TRBJ1-2; TCRdb picks TRBD1, but there is no DNA to check that call. The CDR3 sequence is 13 residues long. The V gene's germline CDR1 is LGHNA and CDR2 YSLEER.

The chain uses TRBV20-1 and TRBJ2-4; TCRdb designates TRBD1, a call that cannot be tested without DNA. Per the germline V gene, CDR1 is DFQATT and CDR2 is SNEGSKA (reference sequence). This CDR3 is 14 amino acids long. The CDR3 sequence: CSARTMAELNIQYF.

This CDR3 reads CASSQDGHRLNTIYF. The chain uses TRBV4-3 and TRBJ1-3. The germline gives CDR1 LGHNA, CDR2 YSLEER. The CDR3 covers 15 residues.

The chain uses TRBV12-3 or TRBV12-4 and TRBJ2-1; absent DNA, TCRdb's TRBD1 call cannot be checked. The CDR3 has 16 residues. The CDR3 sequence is CASSLVGQGSYNEQFF.

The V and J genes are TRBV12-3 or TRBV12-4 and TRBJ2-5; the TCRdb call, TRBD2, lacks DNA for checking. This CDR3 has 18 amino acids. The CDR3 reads CASSLSGLAGGPRETQYF.

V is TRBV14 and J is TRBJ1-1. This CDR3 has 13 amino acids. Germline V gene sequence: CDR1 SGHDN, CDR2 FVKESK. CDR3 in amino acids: CASSQSLGSEAFF.

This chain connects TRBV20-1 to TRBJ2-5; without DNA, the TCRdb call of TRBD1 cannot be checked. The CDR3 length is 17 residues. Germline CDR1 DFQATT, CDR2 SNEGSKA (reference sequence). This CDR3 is CSAQPLGQGAVSETQYF.

The CDR3 here is CASSLVGEREQYF. This chain uses TRBV5-1 with TRBJ2-7. The V gene's germline CDR1 is SGHRS and CDR2 YFSETQ. The CDR3 spans 13 residues.

This CDR3 reads CATSTIGEGGQPQHF. The chain combines TRBV15 with TRBJ1-5. The germline V gene encodes CDR1 LNHNV and CDR2 YYDKDF (reference sequence). The CDR3 runs 15 residues.

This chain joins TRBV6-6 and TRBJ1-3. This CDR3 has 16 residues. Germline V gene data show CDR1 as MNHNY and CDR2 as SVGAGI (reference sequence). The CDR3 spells CASSSGRIFSGNTIYF.

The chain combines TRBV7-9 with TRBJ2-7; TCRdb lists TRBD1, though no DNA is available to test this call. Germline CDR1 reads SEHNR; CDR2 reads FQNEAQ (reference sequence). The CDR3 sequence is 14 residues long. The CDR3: CASSRTGDTYEQYF.

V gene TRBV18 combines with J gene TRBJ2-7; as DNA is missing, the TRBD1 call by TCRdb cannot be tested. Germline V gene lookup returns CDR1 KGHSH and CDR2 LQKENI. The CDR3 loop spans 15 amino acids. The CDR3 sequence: CASSHRTGHPYEQYF.

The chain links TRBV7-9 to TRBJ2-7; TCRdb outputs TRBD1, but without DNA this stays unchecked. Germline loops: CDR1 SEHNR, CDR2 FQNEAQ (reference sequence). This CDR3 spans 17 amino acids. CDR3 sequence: CASSSTRRDISSYEQYF.

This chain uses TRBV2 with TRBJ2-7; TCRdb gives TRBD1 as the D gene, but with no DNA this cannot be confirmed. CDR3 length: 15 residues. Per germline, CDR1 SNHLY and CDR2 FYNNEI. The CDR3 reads CASSEGGGTGHEQYF.

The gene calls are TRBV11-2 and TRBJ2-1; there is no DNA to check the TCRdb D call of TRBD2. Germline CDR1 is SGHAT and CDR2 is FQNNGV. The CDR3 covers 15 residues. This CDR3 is CASSPLAGGVGEQFF.

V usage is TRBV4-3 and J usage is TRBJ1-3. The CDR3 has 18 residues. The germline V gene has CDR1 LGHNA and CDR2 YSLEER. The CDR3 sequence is CASSQDKNGPLSGNTIYF.